Below, one T cell receptor (beta chain) is given with its context. As yet, its antigen is unknown. The germline gives CDR1 DFQATT, CDR2 SNEGSKA (reference sequence). With V trimmed by 3 bases and J by 2 bases, 9 bases remained unmatched. The CDR3 extends over 16 amino acids. Treatment here: approximately 11-day PBMC culture with coronavirus spike peptide pools or control peptides (ViraFEST assay). The dates of positive PCR tests extended from March through December 2020 and came before the US Alpha, Beta and Delta variants. It was with 9 to 10 IU/ml IL-2 and around 9.5 ug/ml peptide pools that 1.5 million to 2.5 million PBMCs per well were cultured. The data belong to a study of vaccination and CD4 T cells after COVID-19. Cultured CD4+ T cell DNA was sequenced using the Oncomine TCR Beta short-read assay. The source of extracted genomic DNA was cultured CD4+ T cells. TCRdb itself ran the PCR reads through MiXCR, one entry per CDR3 protein. The repertoire holds 7,000 or so distinct CDR3 sequences, with 74% as singletons.

The specimen was CD4+ T cells from blood, cultured in vitro. The source of this sequence is a human donor who had recovered from COVID-19. The V call is TRBV20-1, the J call TRBJ2-1, with 8 nucleotides matching TRBD2. CDR3 residues: CSARTQRGRAYNEQFF. The CDR3 region has the DNA TGCAGTGCTAGGACCCAGCGGGGGAGGGCCTACAATGAGCAGTTCTTC.